This entry lists 26 T cell receptor beta chains sequenced from one sample in a study of blood T cell repertoires in COVID-19. Sequencing was performed with immunoSEQ multiplex PCR; in TCRdb, only in-frame clones are kept and a portion is missing. The sample has about 34,000 clones, roughly 80% seen once. The sample consisted of peripheral blood. The receptors were sampled from a human donor in a cohort sampled during active COVID-19.

The J gene is TRBJ2-7, the V gene TRBV2; TRBD2 matches at 7 bases. Germline V lookup: CDR1 SNHLY, CDR2 FYNNEI. V dropped 5 bases and J dropped 0; count of bases not matched to a gene: 4. The CDR3 has 14 residues. Here the CDR3 reads CASSKGTISYEQYF. The CDR3 DNA reads TGTGCCAGCAGTAAGGGGACTATCTCCTACGAGCAGTACTTC.

The genes are TRBV15 and TRBJ2-1; 13 positions agree with TRBD2. Germline V gives CDR1 LNHNV, CDR2 YYDKDF (reference sequence). With V trimmed by 2 bases and J by 6 bases, 4 bases remained unmatched. The CDR3 has 16 amino acids. In DNA, the CDR3 is TGTGCCACCAGCAGACCAACTAGCGGGGGGGCCAATGAGCAGTTCTTC. Translation gives CATSRPTSGGANEQFF.

The CDR3 loop reads CASSERDRGLGPYGYTF. CDR3 bases: TGTGCCAGCAGTGAAAGGGACAGGGGGCTTGGGCCCTATGGCTACACCTTC. The chain employs TRBV6-1 and TRBJ1-2; 12 bases fit TRBD1. J was trimmed by 4 bases and V by 2 bases; bases with no gene match: 8. This CDR3 region has 17 residues. Germline CDR1 reads MNHNS; CDR2 reads SASEGT.

The gene calls are TRBV11-2 and TRBJ2-5; D possibly corresponds to TRBD2 (6 bases). Per germline, CDR1 SGHAT and CDR2 FQNNGV. With 4 bases removed from V and 1 base from J, the gap between germline ends came to 13 bases. The CDR3 loop spans 15 amino acids. CDR3 residues: CASSSPWRAQETQYF. As DNA, the CDR3 is TGTGCCAGCAGCTCGCCCTGGAGGGCCCAAGAGACCCAGTACTTC.

The chain uses TRBV9 and TRBJ1-3, with 7 nucleotides matching TRBD1. V trimming: 3 bases; J trimming: 4 bases; junction bases outside the gene matches: 4. The CDR3 has 14 amino acids. The germline CDR1 and CDR2 sequences are SGDLS and YYNGEE. The CDR3 DNA follows: TGTGCCAGCAGCGCGGGACAGCTGGGAAACACCATATATTTT. This translates into CASSAGQLGNTIYF.

This rearrangement joins TRBV7-7 to TRBJ2-2; 7 nucleotides line up with TRBD2. This CDR3 spans 17 amino acids. CDR1 and CDR2 (germline): SSHAT, FNYEAQ (reference sequence). Germline trimming cut 5 bases from V and 5 bases from J; bases unmatched to any gene: 14. In DNA, the CDR3 is TGTGCCAGCAGCCCACGGACGAGCCGGGGAGGGACCGGGGAGCTGTTTTTT. The encoded protein is CASSPRTSRGGTGELFF.

The CDR3 coding sequence is TGTGCTAGTGGTTCCTCTGGCGGGGCGTTGGGGGATGAGCAGTTCTTC. Amino acids: CASGSSGGALGDEQFF. The rearrangement joins TRBV12-5 to TRBJ2-1, with D perhaps TRBD2 (6 bases). From germline, CDR1 is LGHNT and CDR2 FRNRAP. V lost 4 bases, J lost 8 bases, and 21 bases lay in between. CDR3 length: 16 residues.

This clone was observed once. The chain employs TRBV5-4 and TRBJ2-5; perhaps TRBD2 as D (6 bases). Germline V gene sequence: CDR1 SGHNT, CDR2 YYREEE (reference sequence). V shed 2 bases and J shed 5 bases, with 10 bases lying between them. The CDR3 loop spans 13 amino acids. The CDR3 spells CASSFGGEETQYF. The CDR3 DNA reads TGTGCCAGCAGCTTCGGCGGGGAGGAGACCCAGTACTTC.

The V and J genes are TRBV5-1 and TRBJ2-7; the D gene is possibly TRBD1 (7 bases). V gave up 4 bases and J gave up 0 bases, with 17 bases separating them. The CDR3 contains 16 residues. CDR1 and CDR2 from the germline V gene are SGHRS and YFSETQ. CDR3 region: CASSRTTGEYSYEQYF. The CDR3 DNA reads as TGCGCCAGCAGCAGGACTACAGGGGAGTACTCCTACGAGCAGTACTTC. The entire variable domain, with the rest obtained from reference TRBV5-1 and TRBJ2-7, is as follows: KAGVTQTPRYLIKTRGQQVTLSCSPISGHRSVSWYQQTPGQGLQFLFEYFSETQRNKGNFPGRFSGRQFSNSRSEMNVSTLELGDSALYLCASSRTTGEYSYEQYFGPGTRLTVT.

The chain joins TRBV27 to TRBJ2-2, with D possibly TRBD1 on 5 matching bases. Looked up from germline, CDR1 is MNHEY and CDR2 is SMNVEV (reference sequence). Trimming took 8 bases from V and 5 from J, leaving 12 bases between them. The CDR3 is made up of 13 amino acids. CDR3 sequence: CASRSSGTGELFF. CDR3 bases: TGTGCCAGCCGATCCTCAGGGACCGGGGAGCTGTTTTTT.

This rearrangement joins TRBV5-1 to TRBJ1-2; 8 bases fit TRBD1. CDR1 is SGHRS, CDR2 YFSETQ, per germline. CDR3 length: 14 residues. V trimming: 4 bases; J trimming: 4 bases; junction bases outside the gene matches: 6. The CDR3 bases are TGCGCCAGCAGCACAGGGGGAGTTGGCTATGGCTACACCTTC. Translated: CASSTGGVGYGYTF. The full variable domain, its missing parts supplied by reference TRBV5-1 and TRBJ1-2, is KAGVTQTPRYLIKTRGQQVTLSCSPISGHRSVSWYQQTPGQGLQFLFEYFSETQRNKGNFPGRFSGRQFSNSRSEMNVSTLELGDSALYLCASSTGGVGYGYTFGSGTRLTVV.

This chain links TRBV7-2 with TRBJ2-7, with TRBD1 matching 9 bases. This CDR3 has 13 amino acids. Germline lookup yields CDR1 SGHTA and CDR2 FQGNSA. V was clipped by 5 bases and J by 7 bases; unmatched bases: 6. The CDR3 DNA sequence: TGTGCCAGCAGCCCAAGGACAGGGGTTGAGCAGTACTTC. Protein product: CASSPRTGVEQYF. The whole variable domain, remainder taken from reference TRBV7-2 and TRBJ2-7, is GAGVSQSPSNKVTEKGKDVELRCDPISGHTALYWYRQSLGQGLEFLIYFQGNSAPDKSGLPSDRFSAERTGGSVSTLTIQRTQQEDSAVYLCASSPRTGVEQYFGPGTRLTVT.

V gene TRBV6-5 combines with J gene TRBJ1-5; 7 bases fit TRBD1. CDR3 length: 15 amino acids. Germline loops: CDR1 MNHEY, CDR2 SVGAGI. J lost 0 bases, V lost 5 bases, and 4 bases had no gene match. CDR3 DNA: TGTGCCAGCAGTCCACAGGGGAATAGCAATCAGCCCCAGCATTTT. Protein sequence: CASSPQGNSNQPQHF.

The chain has TRBV9 and TRBJ1-2; 7 bases are shared with TRBD1. This CDR3 is 16 amino acids long. Germline lookup yields CDR1 SGDLS and CDR2 YYNGEE. V lost 4 bases to trimming and J lost 2 bases; unmatched junction nucleotides: 11. The CDR3 DNA reads TGTGCCAGCAGCAGGTTTGACAGGGTAGGAAACTATGGCTACACCTTC. This encodes CASSRFDRVGNYGYTF.

The chain uses TRBV6-2 or TRBV6-3 and TRBJ2-1; D is undetermined. Trimming pared 2 bases from V and 9 bases from J, leaving 8 bases between. This CDR3 region has 12 residues. Germline assignment: CDR1 MNHEY and CDR2 SVGEGT. The CDR3 coding sequence is TGTGCCAGCAGTTACGTGGGCTTTGAGCAGTTCTTC. This gives the protein CASSYVGFEQFF.

This chain joins TRBV6-2 or TRBV6-3 and TRBJ2-1; maybe TRBD2 (6 bases). The V and J ends lost 4 bases and 3 bases respectively, with 22 bases between them. Germline CDR1 reads MNHEY; CDR2 reads SVGEGT. The CDR3 consists of 18 residues. CDR3 sequence: CASSSVLNIAENYNEQFF. In DNA form, the CDR3 reads TGTGCCAGCAGTTCGGTCCTCAACATAGCGGAGAACTACAATGAGCAGTTCTTC.

The chain combines TRBV30 with TRBJ2-7; D is perhaps TRBD1 (6 bases). The germline V and J ends were trimmed by 5 bases and 7 bases, with 18 bases remaining between them. This CDR3 spans 13 amino acids. The germline V gene encodes CDR1 GTSNPN and CDR2 SVGIG (reference sequence). The CDR3, as DNA: TGTGCCTGGGCCGCACAGGGACCGTATGAGCAGTACTTC. Its protein is CAWAAQGPYEQYF.

The J gene is TRBJ1-5, the V gene TRBV28; D gene unclear. With 5 bases removed from V and 0 bases from J, the gap between germline ends came to 17 bases. The germline gives CDR1 MDHEN, CDR2 SYDVKM. The CDR3 has 17 amino acids. CDR3 sequence: CASSALRGLHSNQPQHF. DNA of the CDR3: TGTGCCAGCAGTGCACTTCGGGGTTTACATAGCAATCAGCCCCAGCATTTT.

The chain links TRBV9 to TRBJ1-4; D gene ambiguous. CDR1 and CDR2 (germline): SGDLS, YYNGEE. The V gene lost 3 bases and the J gene lost 0 bases, with 15 bases spanning the gap. This CDR3 has 17 amino acids. CDR3 nucleotides: TGTGCCAGCAGCGGAAGGGAGTTTGGGGCAACTAATGAAAAACTGTTTTTT. Translating it yields CASSGREFGATNEKLFF. Full variable domain (missing parts from reference TRBV9 and TRBJ1-4): DSGVTQTPKHLITATGQRVTLRCSPRSGDLSVYWYQQSLDQGLQFLIQYYNGEERAKGNILERFSAQQFPDLHSELNLSSLELGDSALYFCASSGREFGATNEKLFFGSGTQLSVL.

The chain couples TRBV3-1 (or the pseudogene TRBV3-2) to TRBJ2-7; D might be TRBD2 (7 bases). Germline V CDR1 and CDR2: LGHDT, YNNKEL (reference sequence). Trimming left V 1 base short and J 7 bases short, with 17 bases between. This CDR3 has 15 amino acids. The CDR3 region is CASSQVAGGGAEQYF. In DNA form, the CDR3 reads TGTGCCAGCAGCCAAGTGGCAGGTGGGGGGGCAGAGCAGTACTTC.

The V call is TRBV18, the J call TRBJ2-4; tentative D call: TRBD1 (6 bases). With 2 bases removed from V and 0 bases from J, the gap between germline ends came to 14 bases. Germline V gene sequence: CDR1 KGHSH, CDR2 LQKENI. The CDR3 extends over 17 amino acids. CDR3 residues: CASSPNTGRVAKNIQYF. The CDR3 DNA is TGTGCCAGCTCACCAAACACAGGGAGAGTAGCCAAAAACATTCAGTACTTC.

V usage is TRBV9 and J usage is TRBJ2-3; D is perhaps TRBD2 (6 bases). The CDR3 is 14 residues long. Per germline, CDR1 SGDLS and CDR2 YYNGEE. The V gene lost 4 bases and the J gene lost 7 bases, with 16 bases spanning the gap. The CDR3 DNA follows: TGTGCCAGCAGCTCACGGGACTCCCGTAATACGCAGTATTTT. This translates into CASSSRDSRNTQYF. Variable domain in full (rest from reference TRBV9 and TRBJ2-3): DSGVTQTPKHLITATGQRVTLRCSPRSGDLSVYWYQQSLDQGLQFLIQYYNGEERAKGNILERFSAQQFPDLHSELNLSSLELGDSALYFCASSSRDSRNTQYFGPGTRLTVL.

The CDR3 reads CASSPGQRTNQPQHF. In nucleotides, the CDR3 is TGTGCCAGCAGTCCGGGACAGAGGACAAATCAGCCCCAGCATTTT. The chain combines TRBV27 with TRBJ1-5; 7 positions match TRBD1. V gave up 5 bases and J gave up 4 bases; unmatched junction bases: 8. Per the germline V gene, CDR1 is MNHEY and CDR2 is SMNVEV (reference sequence). The CDR3 consists of 15 residues.

The gene calls are TRBV6-5 and TRBJ1-2; 9 nucleotides agree with TRBD1. The CDR3 consists of 14 residues. The germline V gene encodes CDR1 MNHEY and CDR2 SVGAGI. With V trimmed by 7 bases and J by 2 bases, 5 bases remained unmatched. This CDR3 reads CASNTGGPNYGYTF. CDR3 bases: TGTGCCAGCAATACAGGGGGCCCCAACTATGGCTACACCTTC.

The chain links TRBV28 to TRBJ2-1; the match to TRBD1 covers 9 bases. The CDR3 is made up of 18 amino acids. Germline CDR1 reads MDHEN; CDR2 reads SYDVKM. The trim removed 6 bases at V and 0 bases at J, leaving 12 bases unmatched. The CDR3 spells CASSIHRGRTSSYNEQFF. As DNA, the CDR3 is TGTGCCAGCAGCATCCACAGGGGGCGTACAAGCTCCTACAATGAGCAGTTCTTC.

The V gene is TRBV5-1, the J gene TRBJ2-6; 10 bases line up with TRBD1. Germline V lookup: CDR1 SGHRS, CDR2 YFSETQ. CDR3 length: 19 amino acids. Trimming at V came to 1 base and at J to 2 bases, leaving 9 bases not matched to a gene. Here the CDR3 reads CASSLTRQGALTGANVLTF. CDR3 nucleotides: TGCGCCAGCAGCTTGACAAGACAGGGGGCTCTAACTGGGGCCAACGTCCTGACTTTC.